This T cell receptor (beta chain) was identified during a study of somatic mutations in cytotoxic T cells in rheumatoid arthritis. Study summary: Some V beta antibody-stained T-cell populations were flow-sorted at nearly 100% purity, including V beta1+ cells sequenced for TCRB. Study-wide findings and caveats: In rheumatoid arthritis patients, the slight underrepresentation of TRBV07 was not adjusted for multiple comparisons. Any difference in CD8+ T-cell clonality between patients who had rheumatoid arthritis and healthy controls who were age-matched was not statistically significant.

This clone was counted once. As yet, its antigen is unknown. Using immunoSEQ multiplex PCR, the repertoire was profiled, and TCRdb retains in-frame clones only, with some absent. Of under 20,000 clones listed, 70% to 90% were seen once; the top ten hold around 15%. The germline CDR1 and CDR2 sequences are SGHTA and FQGTGA. This CDR3 comprises 17 residues. The ends lost 4 bases at V and 7 bases at J; junction bases unmatched: 9. Positively selected by magnetic beads, CD4+ and CD8+ cells were purity-checked by flow cytometry. The TCR sequence derives from a man aged 40-49 years in good health. Material: CD8+ T cells sorted from blood. The genes are TRBV7-3 and TRBJ2-1; 14 bases fit TRBD2. The CDR3, as DNA: TGTGCCAGCAGCTCCAGACTAGCGGGAGGGAAATGGAATGAGCAGTTCTTC. This codes for CASSSRLAGGKWNEQFF.